This TCR beta chain was observed in a study of T cells in Graves' hyperthyroidism and ophthalmopathy. This clonotype has a count of ten or more. Amplified TCR beta CDR3 regions came from RNA transcripts. Primed by the HTBI set, a first-round RT-PCR was run on the TCR CDR3. MiXCR was run by TCRdb on the multiplex PCR reads, yielding one entry per CDR3 protein. This sample has more than 550,000 distinct CDR3 sequences, with under 20% found just once. Subjects aged 18 to 65 presented with newly diagnosed hyperthyroidism of less than 2 months' duration. This receptor was obtained from a woman aged 45-65 years with Graves' hyperthyroidism that later progressed to Graves' ophthalmopathy. Sequences were obtained from blood.

The CDR3 protein is CASSEGADEKLFF. CDR3 nucleotide sequence: TGTGCCAGCTCAGAAGGGGCGGATGAAAAACTGTTTTTT. The chain links TRBV18 to TRBJ1-4; maybe TRBD1 (5 bases). The CDR3 length is 13 residues. The ends were cut back, 5 bases at V and 6 bases at J, with 10 bases in the middle. Germline CDR1 reads KGHSH; CDR2 reads LQKENI.